This T cell receptor beta chain originates from a study of T-cell reconstitution after alpha-beta-depleted transplantation in children. Unique molecular identifiers were incorporated into the prepared TCRbeta library. TCRdb re-called the PCR reads through MiXCR, storing one row per CDR3 protein. Of about 500,000 distinct CDR3 sequences listed, over 25% are singletons. This clonotype was seen only a few times. Specimen: PBMCs from the stem cell graft donor, collected from the stem cell graft. This clonotype was sampled from a human donor who donated a stem cell graft to a child with aplastic anemia.

CDR3: CASSDREKLFF. The CDR3, as DNA: TGTGCCAGCAGCGACAGAGAAAAACTGTTTTTT. The genes are TRBV7-9 and TRBJ1-4, with D perhaps TRBD1 (5 bases). This CDR3 spans 11 amino acids. The germline V gene encodes CDR1 SEHNR and CDR2 FQNEAQ (reference sequence). The V gene lost 5 bases and the J gene lost 8 bases, with 6 bases spanning the gap.